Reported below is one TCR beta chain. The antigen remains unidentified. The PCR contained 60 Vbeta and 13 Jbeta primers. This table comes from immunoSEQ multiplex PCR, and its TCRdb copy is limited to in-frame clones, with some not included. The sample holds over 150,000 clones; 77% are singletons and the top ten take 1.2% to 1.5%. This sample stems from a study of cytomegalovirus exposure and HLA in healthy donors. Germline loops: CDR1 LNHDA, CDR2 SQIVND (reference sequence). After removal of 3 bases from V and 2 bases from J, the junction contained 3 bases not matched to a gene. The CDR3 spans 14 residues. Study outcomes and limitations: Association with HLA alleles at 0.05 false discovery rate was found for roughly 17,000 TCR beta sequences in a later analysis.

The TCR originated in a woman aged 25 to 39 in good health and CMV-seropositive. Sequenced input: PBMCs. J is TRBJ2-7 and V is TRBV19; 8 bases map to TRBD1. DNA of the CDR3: TGTGCCAGTAGTATCGACAGGGGTGCCTACGAGCAGTACTTC. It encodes CASSIDRGAYEQYF. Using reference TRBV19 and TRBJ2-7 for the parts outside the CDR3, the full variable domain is DGGITQSPKYLFRKEGQNVTLSCEQNLNHDAMYWYRQDPGQGLRLIYYSQIVNDFQKGDIAEGYSVSREKKESFPLTVTSAQKNPTAFYLCASSIDRGAYEQYFGPGTRLTVT.